A selection of T cell receptor beta chains follows, all from one sample in a study of blood T cells in healthy people across ages. From the 5' RACE reads, TCRdb called clonotypes with MiXCR, one entry per CDR3 protein. The profile shows 550,000 to 800,000 distinct CDR3 sequences, about 32% of them singletons. The sequenced sample was blood. The origin of the receptors is a woman older than 75 in good health. CDR3s include the opening cysteine and the closing phenylalanine or tryptophan. A D gene is named only where the DNA matches it firmly. Only some rows state a clone size, as once, few, many or a class for expanded clones.

14,NA,TRBJ2-4,TRBV5-1,NA,CASSRDLTKNIQYF,TGCGCCAGCAGCCGGGACCTAACCAAAAACATTCAGTACTTC
14,TRBD2,TRBJ2-7,TRBV18,many,CASSPGGGFYEQYF,TGTGCCAGCTCACCAGGGGGGGGTTTCTACGAGCAGTACTTC
14,TRBD1,TRBJ2-7,TRBV4-1,NA,CASSQLGQTYEQYF,TGCGCCAGCAGCCAATTGGGACAGACTTACGAGCAGTACTTC
14,NA,TRBJ1-2,TRBV7-3,once,CASSPTGRQYGYTF,TGTGCCAGCAGCCCTACCGGGAGGCAGTATGGCTACACCTTC
13,TRBD1,TRBJ1-2,TRBV7-2,NA,CASSRDRGNGYTF,TGTGCCAGCAGCCGGGACAGGGGGAATGGCTACACCTTC
15,TRBD1,TRBJ1-2,TRBV6-5,many,CASSRGQGLSYGYTF,TGTGCCAGCAGCCGTGGACAGGGCCTAAGCTATGGCTACACCTTC
13,NA,TRBJ2-7,TRBV3-1,many,CASSLLRGHEQYF,TGTGCCAGCAGCCTTTTAAGGGGCCACGAGCAGTACTTC
18,TRBD2,TRBJ2-3,TRBV9,NA,CASSVETQLAGAGDTQYF,TGTGCCAGCAGCGTAGAGACACAGCTAGCGGGGGCCGGGGATACGCAGTATTTT
14,TRBD1,TRBJ2-3,TRBV29-1,many,CSVQPGTGADTQYF,TGCAGCGTACAACCCGGGACAGGGGCAGATACGCAGTATTTT
15,TRBD1,TRBJ2-7,TRBV5-6,many,CASSFRQGAFYEQYF,TGTGCCAGCAGCTTCCGACAGGGGGCCTTCTACGAGCAGTACTTC
15,NA,TRBJ2-5,TRBV4-3,many,CASSQDRRREETQYF,TGCGCCAGCAGCCAAGATAGGAGACGTGAGGAGACCCAGTACTTC
14,NA,TRBJ1-1,TRBV6-1,few,CASSESRQGGEAFF,TGTGCCAGCAGTGAAAGCCGGCAGGGTGGAGAAGCTTTCTTT
13,TRBD1,TRBJ2-7,TRBV5-1,many,CASSLRQGLEQYF,TGCGCCAGCAGCCTACGACAGGGGCTGGAGCAGTACTTC
14,NA,TRBJ2-2,TRBV20-1,few,CSARRRKDTGELFF,TGCAGTGCTAGACGGCGGAAAGACACCGGGGAGCTGTTTTTT
14,TRBD1,TRBJ2-3,TRBV7-7,NA,CASSLGTGFDTQYF,TGTGCTAGCAGCTTAGGGACAGGGTTCGATACGCAGTATTTT
14,TRBD1,TRBJ2-5,TRBV15,many,CATSRGTGGETQYF,TGTGCCACCAGCAGGGGGACAGGTGGAGAGACCCAGTACTTC
15,NA,TRBJ2-7,TRBV19,many,CASSIDYSLSYEQYF,TGTGCCAGTAGTATAGATTACAGCCTCTCCTACGAGCAGTACTTC
16,NA,TRBJ2-3,TRBV15,many,CATSRDSPRRTDTQYF,TGTGCCACCAGCAGAGATTCCCCCAGACGCACAGATACGCAGTATTTT
14,NA,TRBJ2-2,TRBV28,few,CASRPYGDTGELFF,TGTGCCAGCAGGCCTTATGGTGACACCGGGGAGCTGTTTTTT
15,NA,TRBJ1-2,TRBV20-1,many,CSARERGVINYGYTF,TGCAGTGCTAGAGAGCGAGGCGTTATTAACTATGGCTACACCTTC
15,NA,TRBJ2-1,TRBV20-1,few,CSTRGQSGRYNEQFF,TGCAGTACTAGAGGTCAGTCAGGGAGGTACAATGAGCAGTTCTTC
18,TRBD2,TRBJ2-1,TRBV6-1,many,CASSIKPRGVAGYNEQFF,TGTGCCAGCAGTATAAAGCCCCGGGGGGTAGCGGGTTACAATGAGCAGTTCTTC
14,NA,TRBJ2-2,TRBV20-1,NA,CSARGLPNTGELFF,TGCAGTGCTAGAGGTCTCCCGAACACCGGGGAGCTGTTTTTT
17,TRBD2,TRBJ2-1,TRBV6-5,few,CASSYRGLAGSYNEQFF,TGTGCCAGCAGTTACAGGGGACTAGCGGGCTCCTACAATGAGCAGTTCTTC
15,TRBD2,TRBJ2-3,TRBV12-3/TRBV12-4,many,CASTPSGGPGYTQYF,TGTGCCAGCACCCCGTCGGGAGGCCCCGGTTATACGCAGTATTTT
14,NA,TRBJ2-3,TRBV7-2,many,CASRSPGIQLTQYF,TGTGCCAGCAGGAGTCCGGGGATACAGCTTACGCAGTATTTT
15,NA,TRBJ1-1,TRBV28,NA,CASSSSGSPNTEAFF,TGTGCCAGCAGTTCTTCAGGATCCCCGAACACTGAAGCTTTCTTT
11,TRBD1,TRBJ2-1,TRBV12-3/TRBV12-4,many,CASSLRQGKFF,TGTGCCAGCAGTCTCCGACAGGGGAAGTTCTTC
17,NA,TRBJ2-3,TRBV6-2/TRBV6-3,few,CASSTPRRLVSTDTQYF,TGTGCCAGCAGCACTCCCCGTCGACTAGTGTCCACAGATACGCAGTATTTT
16,NA,TRBJ1-5,TRBV4-2,NA,CASSQETGAGNQPQHF,TGTGCCAGCAGCCAAGAGACAGGCGCAGGCAATCAGCCCCAACATTTT
14,TRBD2,TRBJ2-7,TRBV27,NA,CASRQTSGVYEQYF,TGTGCCAGCCGTCAGACTAGCGGGGTCTACGAGCAGTACTTC
11,NA,TRBJ1-2,TRBV12-3/TRBV12-4,many,CASSPGPGYTF,TGTGCCAGCAGTCCGGGCCCTGGCTACACCTTC
12,NA,TRBJ2-7,TRBV6-6,many,CASRDGRYEQYF,TGTGCCAGCAGGGACGGAAGGTACGAGCAGTACTTC
15,TRBD1,TRBJ1-5,TRBV20-1,many,CSARPPGQLGQPQHF,TGCAGTGCTAGACCACCGGGACAGTTGGGACAGCCCCAGCATTTT
14,TRBD2,TRBJ2-7,TRBV9,many,CASSVGLAGHEQYF,TGTGCCAGCAGCGTAGGACTAGCGGGGCACGAGCAGTACTTC
13,NA,TRBJ2-1,TRBV5-5,NA,CASSLADDIEQFF,TGTGCCAGCAGCTTGGCCGACGACATTGAGCAGTTCTTC
13,NA,TRBJ1-6,TRBV20-1,few,CSASVVYNSPLHF,TGCAGTGCCTCTGTGGTTTATAATTCACCCCTCCACTTT
19,TRBD2,TRBJ2-3,TRBV20-1,few,CSALKAGLAGVGGTDTQYF,TGCAGTGCTCTCAAGGCGGGACTAGCGGGCGTCGGAGGCACAGATACGCAGTATTTT
16,NA,TRBJ1-5,TRBV20-1,once,CSALLLGGSSNQPQHF,TGCAGTGCCCTGCTGCTGGGGGGATCCTCAAATCAGCCCCAGCATTTT
16,TRBD2,TRBJ2-5,TRBV7-2,many,CASSSRRGGNQETQYF,TGTGCCAGCAGCTCCCGTCGCGGGGGGAACCAAGAGACCCAGTACTTC
14,NA,TRBJ2-7,TRBV15,many,CATSGVSRAPEQYF,TGTGCCACCAGCGGAGTTAGCCGGGCTCCCGAGCAGTACTTC
16,NA,TRBJ2-2,TRBV15,NA,CATSRDFRSPTGELFF,TGTGCCACCAGCAGAGATTTTCGTTCCCCCACCGGGGAGCTGTTTTTT
15,NA,TRBJ2-1,TRBV6-2/TRBV6-3,many,CASMRADHSSNEQFF,TGTGCCAGCATGCGGGCAGACCATTCTAGCAATGAGCAGTTCTTC
13,NA,TRBJ1-4,TRBV7-3,few,CASSFRSGEKLFF,TGTGCCAGCAGTTTTCGCAGTGGGGAAAAACTGTTTTTT
15,TRBD1,TRBJ2-7,TRBV2,many,CASSGRQGLSYEQYF,TGTGCCAGCAGCGGTAGACAGGGCCTATCCTACGAGCAGTACTTC
13,NA,TRBJ2-3,TRBV2,few,CASTAGGTDTQYF,TGTGCCAGCACTGCAGGGGGGACGGATACGCAGTATTTT
16,TRBD1,TRBJ1-2,TRBV6-5,NA,CASRGTGRRTNYGYTF,TGTGCCAGCAGGGGGACAGGACGGCGAACCAACTATGGCTACACCTTC
15,NA,TRBJ1-5,TRBV19,NA,CASIGAWASNQPQHF,TGTGCCAGTATTGGGGCCTGGGCTAGCAATCAGCCCCAGCATTTT
16,TRBD2,TRBJ2-3,TRBV7-2,NA,CASSLRLAGGPDTQYF,TGTGCCAGCAGCTTAAGACTAGCGGGGGGGCCGGATACGCAGTATTTT
16,TRBD1,TRBJ1-6,TRBV20-1,NA,CSAEGQGVKNISPLHF,TGCAGTGCCGAAGGACAGGGAGTAAAAAATATTTCACCCCTCCACTTT
13,NA,TRBJ1-1,TRBV2,NA,CASKTELITEAFF,TGTGCCAGTAAGACGGAGCTAATCACTGAAGCTTTCTTT
15,TRBD1,TRBJ2-5,TRBV7-2,many,CASSLWGQKQETQYF,TGTGCCAGCAGCCTCTGGGGACAGAAGCAAGAGACCCAGTACTTC
15,NA,TRBJ1-5,TRBV7-9,few,CASSLAGRDYQPQHF,TGTGCCAGCAGCTTAGCGGGCAGGGATTACCAGCCCCAGCATTTT
15,NA,TRBJ2-3,TRBV9,many,CASSTTSFSADTQYF,TGTGCCAGCAGCACCACTAGCTTTTCGGCAGATACGCAGTATTTT